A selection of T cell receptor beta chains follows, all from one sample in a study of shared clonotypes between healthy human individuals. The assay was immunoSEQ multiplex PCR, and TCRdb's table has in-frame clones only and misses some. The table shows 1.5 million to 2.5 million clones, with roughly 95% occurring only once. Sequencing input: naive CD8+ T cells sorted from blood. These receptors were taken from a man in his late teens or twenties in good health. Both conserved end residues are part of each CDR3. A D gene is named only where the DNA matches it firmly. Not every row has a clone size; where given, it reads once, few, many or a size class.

CASSLGAADYEQYF	TGTGCCAGCAGCCTCGGGGCAGCCGACTACGAGCAGTACTTC	-	-	TRBV14	TRBJ2-7
CASSIGQTSAFF	TGTGCCAGTAGTATAGGACAGACATCAGCTTTCTTT	-	-	TRBV19	TRBJ1-1
CASSTGDNEQYF	TGTGCCAGCAGCACAGGGGACAACGAGCAGTACTTC	-	TRBD1	TRBV7-9	TRBJ2-7
CASSQVGLAGLGEQYF	TGCGCCAGCAGCCAAGTGGGACTAGCGGGGCTCGGCGAGCAGTACTTC	-	TRBD2	TRBV4-1	TRBJ2-7
CASSGGQIYEQYF	TGTGCCAGCAGCGGGGGACAGATCTACGAGCAGTACTTC	-	TRBD1	TRBV7-9	TRBJ2-7
CASSVGGEGYEQYF	TGTGCCAGCAGCGTAGGGGGGGAAGGCTACGAGCAGTACTTC	once	-	TRBV9	TRBJ2-7
CASSVADPGAGLSTDTQYF	TGTGCCAGCAGCGTAGCCGATCCGGGAGCGGGGCTATCCACAGATACGCAGTATTTT	-	TRBD2	TRBV9	TRBJ2-3
CSVDTGVNEQYF	TGCAGCGTGGATACAGGGGTCAACGAGCAGTACTTC	-	TRBD1	TRBV29-1	TRBJ2-7
CASSPGQGNSPLHF	TGTGCCAGCAGCCCGGGACAGGGGAATTCACCCCTCCACTTT	-	TRBD1	TRBV27	TRBJ1-6
CSIRDRELGYSPLHF	TGCAGCATCCGGGACAGGGAATTAGGTTACTCACCCCTCCACTTT	-	TRBD1	TRBV29-1	TRBJ1-6
CASSLGSGQGGYNEQFF	TGTGCCAGCAGCTTAGGGTCAGGACAGGGAGGATACAATGAGCAGTTCTTC	-	TRBD1	TRBV7-9	TRBJ2-1
CASHPGSAGHYGYTF	TGTGCCAGCCACCCTGGGTCCGCGGGACACTATGGCTACACCTTC	-	-	TRBV7-9	TRBJ1-2
CAVKRASNTGELFF	TGTGCCGTCAAGCGGGCCTCGAACACCGGGGAGCTGTTTTTT	-	-	TRBV10-3	TRBJ2-2
CASSLMGGYSNQPQHF	TGTGCCAGCAGTTTGATGGGGGGGTATAGCAATCAGCCCCAGCATTTT	-	-	TRBV28	TRBJ1-5
CASSDDGGYQETQYF	TGTGCCAGCAGTGATGATGGGGGATACCAAGAGACCCAGTACTTC	-	-	TRBV2	TRBJ2-5
CASSKGLGLTRGTQYF	TGTGCCAGCAGCAAAGGCTTGGGACTAACGAGGGGTACGCAGTATTTT	-	-	TRBV21-1	TRBJ2-3
CASSLGLDYNEQFF	TGTGCCAGCAGCCTAGGGCTCGACTACAATGAGCAGTTCTTC	-	-	TRBV27	TRBJ2-1
CASRGEPSGETQYF	TGTGCCAGCAGAGGAGAGCCTTCGGGAGAGACCCAGTACTTC	-	-	TRBV6-6	TRBJ2-5
CASSRLMGEIPYEQYF	TGTGCCAGTAGTAGACTGATGGGGGAGATCCCCTACGAGCAGTACTTC	-	-	TRBV19	TRBJ2-7
CASSPSGLYNEQFF	TGTGCCAGCTCCCCTAGCGGGCTATACAATGAGCAGTTCTTC	once	TRBD2	TRBV18	TRBJ2-1